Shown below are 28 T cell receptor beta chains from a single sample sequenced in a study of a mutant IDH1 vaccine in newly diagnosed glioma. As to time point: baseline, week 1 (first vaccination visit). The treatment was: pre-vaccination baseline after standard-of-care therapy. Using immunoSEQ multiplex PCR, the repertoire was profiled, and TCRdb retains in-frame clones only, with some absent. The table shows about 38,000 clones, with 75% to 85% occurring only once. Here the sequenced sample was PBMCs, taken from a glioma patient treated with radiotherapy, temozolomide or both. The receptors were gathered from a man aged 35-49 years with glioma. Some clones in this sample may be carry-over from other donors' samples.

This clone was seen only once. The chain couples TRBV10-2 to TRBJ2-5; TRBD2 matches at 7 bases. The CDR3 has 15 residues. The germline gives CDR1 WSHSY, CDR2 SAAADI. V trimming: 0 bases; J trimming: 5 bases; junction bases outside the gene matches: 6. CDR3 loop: CASSESVTSSETQYF. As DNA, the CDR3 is TGCGCCAGCAGTGAGTCGGTGACTAGCAGTGAGACCCAGTACTTC.

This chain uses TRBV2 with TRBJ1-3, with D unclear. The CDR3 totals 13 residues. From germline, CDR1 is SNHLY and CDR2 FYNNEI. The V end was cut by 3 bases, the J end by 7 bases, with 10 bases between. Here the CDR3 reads CASSDLPPNTIYF. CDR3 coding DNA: TGTGCCAGCAGTGATCTCCCTCCTAACACCATATATTTT.

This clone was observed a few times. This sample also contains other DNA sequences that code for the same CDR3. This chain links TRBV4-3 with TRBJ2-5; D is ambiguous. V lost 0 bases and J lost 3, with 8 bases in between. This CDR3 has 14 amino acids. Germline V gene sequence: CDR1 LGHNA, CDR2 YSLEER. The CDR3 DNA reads TGCGCCAGCAGCCAAGATACTGGGAAAGAGACCCAGTACTTC. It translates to CASSQDTGKETQYF.

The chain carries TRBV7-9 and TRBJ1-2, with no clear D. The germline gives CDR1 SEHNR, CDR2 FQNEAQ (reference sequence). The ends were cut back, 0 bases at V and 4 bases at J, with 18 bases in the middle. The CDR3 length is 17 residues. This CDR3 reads CASSLAGGPAYVYGYTF. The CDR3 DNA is TGTGCCAGCAGCTTAGCAGGTGGACCCGCTTACGTCTATGGCTACACCTTC.

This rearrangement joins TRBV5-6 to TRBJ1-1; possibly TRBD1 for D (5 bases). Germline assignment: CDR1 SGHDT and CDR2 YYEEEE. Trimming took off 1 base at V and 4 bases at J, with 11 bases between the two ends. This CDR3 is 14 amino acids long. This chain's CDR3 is CASSLSGFGTEAFF. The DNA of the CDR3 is TGTGCCAGCAGCTTGTCAGGGTTCGGCACTGAAGCTTTCTTT. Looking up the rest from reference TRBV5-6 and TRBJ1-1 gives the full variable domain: DAGVTQSPTHLIKTRGQQVTLRCSPKSGHDTVSWYQQALGQGPQFIFQYYEEEERQRGNFPDRFSGHQFPNYSSELNVNALLLGDSALYLCASSLSGFGTEAFFGQGTRLTVV.

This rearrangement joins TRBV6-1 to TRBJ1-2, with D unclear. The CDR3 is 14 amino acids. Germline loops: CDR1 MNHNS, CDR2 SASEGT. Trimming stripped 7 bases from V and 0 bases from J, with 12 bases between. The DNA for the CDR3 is TGTGCCAGCATTAGACATCTTTCTAACTATGGCTACACCTTC. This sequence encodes CASIRHLSNYGYTF.

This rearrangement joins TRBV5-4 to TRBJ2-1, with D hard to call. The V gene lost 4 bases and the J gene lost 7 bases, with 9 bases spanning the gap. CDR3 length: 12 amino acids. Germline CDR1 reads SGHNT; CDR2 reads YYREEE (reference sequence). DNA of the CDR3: TGTGCCAGCAGCGCCTCAGGAAATGAGCAGTTCTTC. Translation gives CASSASGNEQFF.

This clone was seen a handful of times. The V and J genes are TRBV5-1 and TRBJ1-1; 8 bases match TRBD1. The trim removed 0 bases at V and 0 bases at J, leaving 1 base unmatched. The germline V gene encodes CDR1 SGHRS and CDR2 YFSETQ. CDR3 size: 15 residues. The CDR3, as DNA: TGCGCCAGCAGCTTGGGACAGGGGATGAACACTGAAGCTTTCTTT. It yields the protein CASSLGQGMNTEAFF.

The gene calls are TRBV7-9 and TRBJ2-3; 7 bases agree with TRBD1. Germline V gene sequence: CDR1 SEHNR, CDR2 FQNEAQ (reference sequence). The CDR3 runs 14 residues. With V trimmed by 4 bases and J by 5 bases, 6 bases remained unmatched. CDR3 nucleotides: TGTGCCAGCAGCTCGACAGGGCGCGAAGATACGCAGTATTTT. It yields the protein CASSSTGREDTQYF. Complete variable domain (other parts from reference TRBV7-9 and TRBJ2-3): DTGVSQNPRHKITKRGQNVTFRCDPISEHNRLYWYRQTLGQGPEFLTYFQNEAQLEKSRLLSDRFSAERPKGSFSTLEIQRTEQGDSAMYLCASSSTGREDTQYFGPGTRLTVL.

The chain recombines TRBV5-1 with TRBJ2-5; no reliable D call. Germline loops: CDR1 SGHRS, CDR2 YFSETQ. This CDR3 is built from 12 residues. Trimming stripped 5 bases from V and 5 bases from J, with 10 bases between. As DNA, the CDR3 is TGCGCCAGCAGTAAAGTATCGGAGACCCAGTACTTC. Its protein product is CASSKVSETQYF.

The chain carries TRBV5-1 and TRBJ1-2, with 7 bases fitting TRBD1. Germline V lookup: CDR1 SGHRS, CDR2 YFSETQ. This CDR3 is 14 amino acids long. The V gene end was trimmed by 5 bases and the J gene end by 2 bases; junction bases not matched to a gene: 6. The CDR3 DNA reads TGCGCCAGCAGTTTTCAGGGGGTAAACTATGGCTACACCTTC. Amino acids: CASSFQGVNYGYTF.

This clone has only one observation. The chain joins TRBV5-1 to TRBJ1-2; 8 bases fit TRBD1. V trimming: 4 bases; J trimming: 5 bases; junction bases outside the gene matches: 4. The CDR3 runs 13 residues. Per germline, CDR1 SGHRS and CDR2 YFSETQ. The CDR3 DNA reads TGCGCCAGCAGCAACTACAGGGGGTATGGCTACACCTTC. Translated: CASSNYRGYGYTF.

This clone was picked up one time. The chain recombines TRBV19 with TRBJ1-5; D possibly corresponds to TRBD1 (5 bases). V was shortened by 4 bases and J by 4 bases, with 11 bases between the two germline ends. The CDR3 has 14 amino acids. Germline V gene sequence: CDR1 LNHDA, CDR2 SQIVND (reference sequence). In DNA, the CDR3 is TGTGCCAGTAGTACTGACAGAGGAAATCAGCCCCAGCATTTT. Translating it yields CASSTDRGNQPQHF. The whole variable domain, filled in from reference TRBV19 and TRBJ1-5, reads DGGITQSPKYLFRKEGQNVTLSCEQNLNHDAMYWYRQDPGQGLRLIYYSQIVNDFQKGDIAEGYSVSREKKESFPLTVTSAQKNPTAFYLCASSTDRGNQPQHFGDGTRLSIL.

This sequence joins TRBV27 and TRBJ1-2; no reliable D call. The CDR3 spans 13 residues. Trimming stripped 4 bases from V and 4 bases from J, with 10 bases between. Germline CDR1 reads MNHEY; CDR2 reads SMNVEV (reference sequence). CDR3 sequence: CASSYSGSYGYTF. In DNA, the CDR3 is TGTGCCAGCAGTTACTCGGGTTCCTATGGCTACACCTTC.

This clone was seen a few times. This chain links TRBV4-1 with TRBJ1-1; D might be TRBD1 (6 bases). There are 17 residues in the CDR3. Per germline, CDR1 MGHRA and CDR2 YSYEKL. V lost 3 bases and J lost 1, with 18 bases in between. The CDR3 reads CASSHPPRRGRNTEAFF. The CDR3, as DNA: TGCGCCAGCAGCCACCCCCCGAGGAGGGGGAGGAACACTGAAGCTTTCTTT.

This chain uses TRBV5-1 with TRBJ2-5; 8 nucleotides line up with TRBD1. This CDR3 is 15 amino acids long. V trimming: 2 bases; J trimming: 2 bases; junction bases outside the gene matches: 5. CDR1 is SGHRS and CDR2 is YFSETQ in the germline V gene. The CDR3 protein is CASSFRTGPQETQYF. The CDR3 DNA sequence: TGCGCCAGCAGCTTTAGGACAGGGCCGCAAGAGACCCAGTACTTC. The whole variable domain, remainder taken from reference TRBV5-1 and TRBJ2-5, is KAGVTQTPRYLIKTRGQQVTLSCSPISGHRSVSWYQQTPGQGLQFLFEYFSETQRNKGNFPGRFSGRQFSNSRSEMNVSTLELGDSALYLCASSFRTGPQETQYFGPGTRLLVL.

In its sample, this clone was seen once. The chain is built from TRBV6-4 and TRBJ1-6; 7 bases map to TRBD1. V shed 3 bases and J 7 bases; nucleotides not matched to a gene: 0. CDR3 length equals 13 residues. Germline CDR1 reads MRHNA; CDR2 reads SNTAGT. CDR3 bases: TGTGCCAGCAGTGAACAGGGGAATTCACCCCTCCACTTT. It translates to CASSEQGNSPLHF.

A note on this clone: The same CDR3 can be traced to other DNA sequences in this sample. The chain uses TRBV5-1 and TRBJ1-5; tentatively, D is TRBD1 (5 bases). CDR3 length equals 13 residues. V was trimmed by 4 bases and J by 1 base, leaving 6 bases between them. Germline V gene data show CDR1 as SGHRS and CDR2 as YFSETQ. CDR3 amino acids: CASSRDSNQPQHF. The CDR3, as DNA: TGCGCCAGCAGCCGGGACAGCAATCAGCCCCAGCATTTT.

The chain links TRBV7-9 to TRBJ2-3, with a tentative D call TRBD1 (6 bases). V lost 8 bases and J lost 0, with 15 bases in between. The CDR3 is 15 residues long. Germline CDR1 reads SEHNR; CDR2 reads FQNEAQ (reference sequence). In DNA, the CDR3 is TGTGCCAGCCGGAAGGACAGTCTGAGCACAGATACGCAGTATTTT. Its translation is CASRKDSLSTDTQYF.

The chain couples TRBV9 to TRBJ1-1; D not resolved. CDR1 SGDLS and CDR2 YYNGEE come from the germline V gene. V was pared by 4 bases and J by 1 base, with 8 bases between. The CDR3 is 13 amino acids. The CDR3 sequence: CASSMQRNTEAFF. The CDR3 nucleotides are TGTGCCAGCAGCATGCAGAGGAACACTGAAGCTTTCTTT.

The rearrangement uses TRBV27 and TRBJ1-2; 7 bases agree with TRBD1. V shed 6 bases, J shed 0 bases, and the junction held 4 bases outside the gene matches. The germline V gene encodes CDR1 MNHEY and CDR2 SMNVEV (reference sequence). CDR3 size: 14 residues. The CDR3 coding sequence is TGTGCCAGCAGGAGACAGGGAGCTAACTATGGCTACACCTTC. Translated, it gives CASRRQGANYGYTF.

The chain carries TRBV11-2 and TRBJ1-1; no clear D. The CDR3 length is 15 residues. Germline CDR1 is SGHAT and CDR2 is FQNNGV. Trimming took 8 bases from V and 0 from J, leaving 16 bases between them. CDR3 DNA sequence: TGTGCCAGCTTGGGCGGACCCAGAGTGAACACTGAAGCTTTCTTT. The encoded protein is CASLGGPRVNTEAFF.

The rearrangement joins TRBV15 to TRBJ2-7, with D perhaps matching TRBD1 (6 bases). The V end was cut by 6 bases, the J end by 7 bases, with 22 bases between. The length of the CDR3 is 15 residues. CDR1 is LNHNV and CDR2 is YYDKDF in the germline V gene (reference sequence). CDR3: CATRGGDGSSREQYF. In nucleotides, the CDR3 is TGTGCCACCAGAGGGGGAGACGGAAGTTCGCGAGAGCAGTACTTC.

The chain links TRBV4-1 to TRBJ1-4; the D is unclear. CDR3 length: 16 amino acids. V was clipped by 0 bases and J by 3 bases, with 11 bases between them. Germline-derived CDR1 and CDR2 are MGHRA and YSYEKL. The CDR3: CASSQEQAHANEKLFF. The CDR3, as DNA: TGCGCCAGCAGCCAAGAGCAGGCTCATGCTAATGAAAAACTGTTTTTT.

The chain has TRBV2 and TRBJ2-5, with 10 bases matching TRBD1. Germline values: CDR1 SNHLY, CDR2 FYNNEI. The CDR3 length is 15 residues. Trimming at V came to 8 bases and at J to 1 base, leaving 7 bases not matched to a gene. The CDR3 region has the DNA TGTGCCAGCCAAGTGGACAGGGGGATCCAAGAGACCCAGTACTTC. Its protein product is CASQVDRGIQETQYF. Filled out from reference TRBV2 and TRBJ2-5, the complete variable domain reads EPEVTQTPSHQVTQMGQEVILRCVPISNHLYFYWYRQILGQKVEFLVSFYNNEISEKSEIFDDQFSVERPDGSNFTLKIRSTKLEDSAMYFCASQVDRGIQETQYFGPGTRLLVL.

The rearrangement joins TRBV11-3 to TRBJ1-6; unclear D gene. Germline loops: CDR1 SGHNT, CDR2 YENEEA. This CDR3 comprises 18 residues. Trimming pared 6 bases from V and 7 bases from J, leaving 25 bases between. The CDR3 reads CASRIVRAGRNVNSPLHF. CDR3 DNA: TGTGCCAGCAGAATAGTAAGGGCAGGTCGGAATGTGAATTCACCCCTCCACTTT. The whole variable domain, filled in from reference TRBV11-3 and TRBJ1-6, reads EAGVVQSPRYKIIEKKQPVAFWCNPISGHNTLYWYLQNLGQGPELLIRYENEEAVDDSQLPKDRFSAERLKGVDSTLKIQPAELGDSAVYLCASRIVRAGRNVNSPLHFGNGTRLTVT.

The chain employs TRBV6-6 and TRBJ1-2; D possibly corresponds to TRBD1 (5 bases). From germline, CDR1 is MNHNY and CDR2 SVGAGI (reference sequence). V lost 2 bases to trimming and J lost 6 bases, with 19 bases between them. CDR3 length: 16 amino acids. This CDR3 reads CASSYANRGISDGYTF. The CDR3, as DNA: TGTGCCAGCAGTTACGCCAACCGGGGGATTTCGGATGGCTACACCTTC.

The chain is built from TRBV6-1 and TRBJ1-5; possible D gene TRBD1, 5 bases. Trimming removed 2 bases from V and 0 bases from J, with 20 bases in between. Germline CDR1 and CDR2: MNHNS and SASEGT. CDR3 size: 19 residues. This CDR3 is CASSERWMGGASSNQPQHF. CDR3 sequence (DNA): TGTGCCAGCAGTGAAAGGTGGATGGGGGGTGCTAGTAGCAATCAGCCCCAGCATTTT.